This T cell receptor beta chain was sequenced during a study of regulatory T cells in long-lasting Graves disease. Relying on iRepertoire HTBI primers and Arm-PCR of CDR3 regions, the team built TCR beta libraries. TCRdb re-called the multiplex PCR reads through MiXCR, storing one row per CDR3 protein. The table lists 500,000 or so distinct CDR3 sequences, about 16% of them singletons. V was cut by 7 bases and J by 4 bases, with 22 bases left in between. The CDR3 is made up of 16 amino acids. Germline-derived CDR1 and CDR2 are SNHLY and FYNNEI. In this sample, this clonotype turned up many times. Time point of the sample: newly diagnosed GD, antithyroid drugs for less than 3 months. Following extraction of RNA from PBMCs, that RNA was used to make the TCR library. These same data were also listed under a study on T cells in Graves' hyperthyroidism and ophthalmopathy.

The chain carries TRBV2 and TRBJ1-2; D gene unclear. The source material was peripheral blood mononuclear cells (PBMCs), sampled at new diagnosis, from a patient treated with antithyroid drugs. This TCR was sampled from a middle-aged woman with Graves disease. The CDR3 sequence is CASTVGETQGSYGYTF. As DNA, the CDR3 is TGTGCCAGCACGGTTGGGGAGACTCAAGGCTCCTATGGCTACACCTTC.